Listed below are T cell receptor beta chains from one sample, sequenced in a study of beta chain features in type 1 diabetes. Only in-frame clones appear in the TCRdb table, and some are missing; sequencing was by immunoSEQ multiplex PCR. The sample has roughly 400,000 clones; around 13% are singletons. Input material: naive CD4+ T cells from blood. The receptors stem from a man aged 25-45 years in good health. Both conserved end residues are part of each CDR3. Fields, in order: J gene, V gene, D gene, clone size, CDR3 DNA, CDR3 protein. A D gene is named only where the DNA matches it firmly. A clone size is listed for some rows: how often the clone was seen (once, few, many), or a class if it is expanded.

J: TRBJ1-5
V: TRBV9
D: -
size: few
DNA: TGTGCCAGCAGCGTAGATTCTAGTCAGCCCCAGCATTTT
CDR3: CASSVDSSQPQHF

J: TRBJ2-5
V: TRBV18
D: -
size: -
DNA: TGTGCCAGCTCAGCTCAGCAAGAGACCCAGTACTTC
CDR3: CASSAQQETQYF

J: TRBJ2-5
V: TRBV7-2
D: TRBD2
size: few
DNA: TGTGCCAGCAGGGGACTAGCGGGGGGGCCGCAGGAGACCCAGTACTTC
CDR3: CASRGLAGGPQETQYF

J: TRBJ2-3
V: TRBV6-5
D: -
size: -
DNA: TGTGCCAGCAGTAGGGACTGGGCTGGCACAGATACGCAGTATTTT
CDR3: CASSRDWAGTDTQYF

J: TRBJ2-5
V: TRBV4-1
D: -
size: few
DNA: TGCGCCAGCAGCCAAGTTGGTGGGGGGAAAGAGACCCAGTACTTC
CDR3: CASSQVGGGKETQYF

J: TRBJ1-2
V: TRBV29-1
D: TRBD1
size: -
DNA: TGCAGCGTTGAACGGCAGGGGGGTGGCTACACCTTC
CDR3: CSVERQGGGYTF

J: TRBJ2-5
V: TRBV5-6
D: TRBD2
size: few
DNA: TGTGCCAGCAGCTTCGGACTAGGACAAGAGACCCAGTACTTC
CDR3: CASSFGLGQETQYF

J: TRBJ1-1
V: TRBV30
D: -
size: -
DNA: TGTGCCTGGAGGGAATTGATCGCTGAAGCTTTCTTT
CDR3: CAWRELIAEAFF

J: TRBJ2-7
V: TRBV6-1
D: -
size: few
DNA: TGTGCCAGCAGGACCCAATACTACGAGCAGTACTTC
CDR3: CASRTQYYEQYF

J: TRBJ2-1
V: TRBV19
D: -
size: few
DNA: TGTGCCAGTAGTACCTTTGACAGAGAACTCAATGAGCAGTTCTTC
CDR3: CASSTFDRELNEQFF

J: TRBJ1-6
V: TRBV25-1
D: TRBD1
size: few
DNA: TGTGCCGCAGGGACAGGGCATTCACCCCTCCACTTT
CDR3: CAAGTGHSPLHF

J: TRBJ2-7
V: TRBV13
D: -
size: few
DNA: TGTGCCAGCAGGAAAGGGGGGAGCTCCTACGAGCAGTACTTC
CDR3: CASRKGGSSYEQYF

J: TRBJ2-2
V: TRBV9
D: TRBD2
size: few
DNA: TGTGCCAGCAGCGGACTAGCGGGAGGGGGACCCGGGGAGCTGTTTTTT
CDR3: CASSGLAGGGPGELFF

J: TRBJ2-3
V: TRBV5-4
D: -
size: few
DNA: TGTGCCAGCAGCTTGGACAGCGATACGCAGTATTTT
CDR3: CASSLDSDTQYF

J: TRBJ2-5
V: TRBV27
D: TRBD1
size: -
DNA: TGTGCCAGCAGTCTAACAGGGGTGGAGACCCAGTACTTC
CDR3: CASSLTGVETQYF

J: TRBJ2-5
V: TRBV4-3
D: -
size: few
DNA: TGCGCCAGCAGCCAGACGATGGGGGAGACCCAGTACTTC
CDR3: CASSQTMGETQYF

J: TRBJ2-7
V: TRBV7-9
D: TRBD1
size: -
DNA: TGTGCCAGCAGCTTCCGGGACAGGAGGTACGAGCAGTACTTC
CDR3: CASSFRDRRYEQYF

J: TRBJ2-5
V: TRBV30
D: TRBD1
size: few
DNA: TGTGCCTGGAGTGTAGGGACAGGGGGGTACCAAGAGACCCAGTACTTC
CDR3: CAWSVGTGGYQETQYF

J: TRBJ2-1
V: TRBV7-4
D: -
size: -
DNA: TGTGCCGGAGCCTCAGAGGGGTGGCCCTACAATGAGCAGTTCTTC
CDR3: CAGASEGWPYNEQFF

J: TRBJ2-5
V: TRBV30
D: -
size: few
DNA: TGTGCCTGGAGTAACAGGCGAGGGGAGACCCAGTACTTC
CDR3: CAWSNRRGETQYF

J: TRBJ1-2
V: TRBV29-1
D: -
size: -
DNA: TGCAGCGTTGAAGATGATGGCTATGGCTACACCTTC
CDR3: CSVEDDGYGYTF

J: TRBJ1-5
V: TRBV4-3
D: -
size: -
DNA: TGCGCCAGCAGCCTAGGGGCTCAGGGCGGGCAGCCCCAGCATTTT
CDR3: CASSLGAQGGQPQHF

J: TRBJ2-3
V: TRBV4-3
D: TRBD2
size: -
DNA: TGCGCCAGCAGCCTTAGCGGGGGAGGGGCAGATACGCAGTATTTT
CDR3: CASSLSGGGADTQYF

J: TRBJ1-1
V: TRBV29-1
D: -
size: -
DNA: TGCAGCGCCATAACAGGGAAAGCTTTCTTT
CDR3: CSAITGKAFF

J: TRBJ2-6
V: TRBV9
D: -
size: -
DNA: TGTGCCAGCAGCGTAGCTATGAGCTCCGGGGCCAACGTCCTGACTTTC
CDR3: CASSVAMSSGANVLTF

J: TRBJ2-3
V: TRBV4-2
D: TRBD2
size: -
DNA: TGTGCCAGCAGCCCGAACCTCGGACTAGCGGAGGGTACGCAGTATTTT
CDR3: CASSPNLGLAEGTQYF

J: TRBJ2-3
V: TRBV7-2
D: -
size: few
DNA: TGTGCCAGCAGCTTAATCAGGGGCCATCCCACAGATACGCAGTATTTT
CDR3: CASSLIRGHPTDTQYF

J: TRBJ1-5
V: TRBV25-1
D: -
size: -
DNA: TGTGCCAGCAGTGAACTAGGATCGGGGGTACAGCCCCAGCATTTT
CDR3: CASSELGSGVQPQHF

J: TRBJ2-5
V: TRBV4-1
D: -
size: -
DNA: TGCGCCAGCAGCCAAGAGAGGGGGCAAGAGACCCAGTACTTC
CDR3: CASSQERGQETQYF

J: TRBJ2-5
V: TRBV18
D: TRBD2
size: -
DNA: TGTGCCAGCTCACCAGAGCTAGCGGGAGTCCAGTACTTC
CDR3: CASSPELAGVQYF

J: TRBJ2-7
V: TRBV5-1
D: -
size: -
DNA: TGCGCCAGCAGCCCTCTGTCGGCAGGCCAGTCCTACGAGCAGTACTTC
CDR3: CASSPLSAGQSYEQYF

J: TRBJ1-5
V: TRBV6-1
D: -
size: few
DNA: TGTGCCAGCAGTGAGAGCGTGGAGCCCCAGCATTTT
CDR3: CASSESVEPQHF

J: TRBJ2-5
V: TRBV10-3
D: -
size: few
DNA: TGTGCCATCAGTGACCAAGAAGAGACCCAGTACTTC
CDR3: CAISDQEETQYF

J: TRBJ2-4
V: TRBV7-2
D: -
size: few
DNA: TGTGCCAGCAGCAGACCCGAAAACATTCAGTACTTC
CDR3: CASSRPENIQYF

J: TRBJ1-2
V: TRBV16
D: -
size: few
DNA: TGTGCCAGCAGCCGCAGTACAGGGTTTTCTGATGGCTACACCTTC
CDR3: CASSRSTGFSDGYTF

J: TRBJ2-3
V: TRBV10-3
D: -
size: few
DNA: TGTGCCATCGGGGACACCACTAGCACAGATACGCAGTATTTT
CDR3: CAIGDTTSTDTQYF

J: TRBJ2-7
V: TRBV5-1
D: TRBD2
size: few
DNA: TGCGCCAGCAGCTTGGCACTAGCGGGGCAGCAGTACTTC
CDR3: CASSLALAGQQYF

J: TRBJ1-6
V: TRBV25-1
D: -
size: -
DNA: TGTGCCAGCGAAGAGACAGGCTATAATTCACCCCTCCACTTT
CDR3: CASEETGYNSPLHF

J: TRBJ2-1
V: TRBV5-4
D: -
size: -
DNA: TGTGCCAGCAGCTCGGCAGGGGCAGTCTCCTACAATGAGCAGTTCTTC
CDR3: CASSSAGAVSYNEQFF

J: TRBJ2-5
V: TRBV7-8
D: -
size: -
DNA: TGTGCCAGCAGCTTAGCGCTAGCCAAGGCAGAGACCCAGTACTTC
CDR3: CASSLALAKAETQYF

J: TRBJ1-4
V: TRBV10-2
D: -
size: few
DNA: TGCGCCAGCAGTGAGTCGGGCTTTAATGAAAAACTGTTTTTT
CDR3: CASSESGFNEKLFF

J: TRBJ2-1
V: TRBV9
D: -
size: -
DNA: TGTGCCAGCAGCGTAGAGAATGAGCAGTTCTTC
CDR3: CASSVENEQFF

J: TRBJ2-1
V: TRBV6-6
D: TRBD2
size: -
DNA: TGTGCCAGCAGTTACCTAGCGGGAGTTGGCGACAATGAGCAGTTCTTC
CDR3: CASSYLAGVGDNEQFF

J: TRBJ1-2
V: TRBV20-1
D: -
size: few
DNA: TGCAGTGCTAGGGACCCGTATGGCTACACCTTC
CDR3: CSARDPYGYTF

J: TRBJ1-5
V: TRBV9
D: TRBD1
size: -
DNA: TGTGCCAGCAGCGCGGAGGACAGGGTTAATCAGCCCCAGCATTTT
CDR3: CASSAEDRVNQPQHF

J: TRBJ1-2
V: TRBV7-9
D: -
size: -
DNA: TGTGCCAGCAGCTATGGACTCGGAAGGAACTATGGCTACACCTTC
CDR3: CASSYGLGRNYGYTF

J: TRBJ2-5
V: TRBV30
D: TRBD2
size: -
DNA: TGTGCCGGCGGGAGATCGGAGACCCAGTACTTC
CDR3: CAGGRSETQYF

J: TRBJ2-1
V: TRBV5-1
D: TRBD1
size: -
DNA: TGCGCCAGCAGATCAGACACGGGACAGTCCAATGAGCAGTTCTTC
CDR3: CASRSDTGQSNEQFF